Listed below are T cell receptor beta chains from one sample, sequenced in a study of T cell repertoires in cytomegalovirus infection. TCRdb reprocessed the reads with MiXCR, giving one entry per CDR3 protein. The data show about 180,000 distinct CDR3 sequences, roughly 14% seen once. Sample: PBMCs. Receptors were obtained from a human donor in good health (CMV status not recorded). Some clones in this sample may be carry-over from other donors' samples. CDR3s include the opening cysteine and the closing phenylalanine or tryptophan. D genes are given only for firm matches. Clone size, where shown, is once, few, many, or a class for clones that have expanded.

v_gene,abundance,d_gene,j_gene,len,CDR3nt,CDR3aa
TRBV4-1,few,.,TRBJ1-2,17,TGCGCCAGCAGCCAAGGGGGCCGGGGCCGGAGGGGCTATGGCTACACCTTC,CASSQGGRGRRGYGYTF
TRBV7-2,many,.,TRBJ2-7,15,TGTGCCAGCAGCTCGGACTCGTGGAGCTCCTACGAGCAGTACTTC,CASSSDSWSSYEQYF
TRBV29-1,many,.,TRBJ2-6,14,TGCAGCGTTATTACAGGACCTGGGGCCAACGTCCTGACTTTC,CSVITGPGANVLTF
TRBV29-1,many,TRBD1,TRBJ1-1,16,TGCAGCGTTGTGGGACAGCCGCAGATATTGAACACTGAAGCTTTCTTT,CSVVGQPQILNTEAFF
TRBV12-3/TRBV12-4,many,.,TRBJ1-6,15,TGTGCCACCAACGTTAAACGGGGGACGGTTTCACCCCTCCACTTT,CATNVKRGTVSPLHF
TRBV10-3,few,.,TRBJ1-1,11,TGTGCCATCAGTGAGTCTGGGAAGGCTTTCTTT,CAISESGKAFF
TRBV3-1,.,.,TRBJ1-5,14,TGTGCCAGCAGCCAAGATTCCGGCAATCAGCCCCAGCATTTT,CASSQDSGNQPQHF
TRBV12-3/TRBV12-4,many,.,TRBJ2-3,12,TGTGCCAGCACCCTATACACAGATACGCAGTATTTT,CASTLYTDTQYF
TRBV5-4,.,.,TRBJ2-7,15,TGTGCCAGCAGCCAACCAGGGGATTTCGCCTACGAGCAGTACTTC,CASSQPGDFAYEQYF
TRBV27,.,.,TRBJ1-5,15,TGTGCCAGCAGTTCCCTGGACAGTAGCAATCAGCCCCAGCATTTT,CASSSLDSSNQPQHF
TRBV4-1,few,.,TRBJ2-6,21,TGCGCCAGCAGCCAAGAATTAAGCCCGACAGGACTCGACTCTGGGGCCAACGTCCTGACTTTC,CASSQELSPTGLDSGANVLTF
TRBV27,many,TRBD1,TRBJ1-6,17,TGTGCCAGCAGTTCTTCCCGACAGGGTGGTCGCAATTCACCCCTCCACTTT,CASSSSRQGGRNSPLHF
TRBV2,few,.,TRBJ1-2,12,TGTGCCAGCAGCCGCGGTCCTTCTGGCTACACCTTC,CASSRGPSGYTF
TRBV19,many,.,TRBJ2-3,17,TGTGCCAGTAGTAATCGGGAAGGGGAGAGTGTGGCAGATACGCAGTATTTT,CASSNREGESVADTQYF
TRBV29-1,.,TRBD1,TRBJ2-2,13,TGCAGCGTCGGGACAGGGGGCTTCGGGGAGCTGTTTTTT,CSVGTGGFGELFF
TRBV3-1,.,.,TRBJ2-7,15,TGTGCCAGCAGCCAAGATCAGTGCCCGCCCTACGAGCAGTACTTC,CASSQDQCPPYEQYF
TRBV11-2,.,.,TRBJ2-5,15,TGTGCCAGCAGCTGGTGGGCCAGCTCGCAAGAGACCCAGTACTTC,CASSWWASSQETQYF
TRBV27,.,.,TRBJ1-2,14,TGTGCCAGCACCTCGCCGGGGAGAAGCTATGGCTACACCTTC,CASTSPGRSYGYTF
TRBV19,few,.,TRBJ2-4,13,TGTGCCAGTAGTGACCGGACATTGGGCGTTCAGTACTTC,CASSDRTLGVQYF
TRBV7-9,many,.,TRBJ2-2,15,TGTGCCAGCAGCTCCACAGCGTCGAACACCGGGGAGCTGTTTTTT,CASSSTASNTGELFF
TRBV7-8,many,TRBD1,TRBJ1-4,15,TGTGCCAGCAGCTTGTCAGGGGGCACTAATGAAAAACTGTTTTTT,CASSLSGGTNEKLFF
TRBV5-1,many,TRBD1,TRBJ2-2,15,TGCGCCAGCAGCTTAACAGGGGGTCTGGCCGGGGAGCTGTTTTTT,CASSLTGGLAGELFF
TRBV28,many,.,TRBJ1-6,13,TGTGCCAGCAGTCAAAAACAGAATTCACCCCTCCACTTT,CASSQKQNSPLHF
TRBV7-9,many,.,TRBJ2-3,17,TGTGCCAGCAGCTTACGTCGGAGACCCACGGCTACAGATACGCAGTATTTT,CASSLRRRPTATDTQYF
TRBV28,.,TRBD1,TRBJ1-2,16,TGTGCCAGCAGTTTGTTTCCCGGGCAGGGGGCGAATGGCTACACCTTC,CASSLFPGQGANGYTF
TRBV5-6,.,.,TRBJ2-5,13,TGTGCCAGCAGCTTGCGGGTGATCGGGACCCAGTACTTC,CASSLRVIGTQYF
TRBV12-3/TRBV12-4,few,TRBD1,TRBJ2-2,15,TGTGCCAGCAGCGCTGGACAGGGGAGCACCGGGGAGCTGTTTTTT,CASSAGQGSTGELFF
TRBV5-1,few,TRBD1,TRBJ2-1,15,TGCGCCAGCAGCTTTTCAGGGGGCCTCTACAATGAGCAGTTCTTC,CASSFSGGLYNEQFF
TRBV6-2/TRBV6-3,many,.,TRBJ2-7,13,TGTGCCAGCAGTTACGGCAGAACCTACGAGCAGTACTTC,CASSYGRTYEQYF
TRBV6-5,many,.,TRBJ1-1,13,TGTGCCAGCAGACCTAGGGGGAACACTGAAGCTTTCTTT,CASRPRGNTEAFF
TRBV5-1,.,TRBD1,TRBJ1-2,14,TGCGCCAGCAGCCCGGGACAGGAGATCGGCGACTACACCTTC,CASSPGQEIGDYTF
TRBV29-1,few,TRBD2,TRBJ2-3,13,TGCAGCGTTGAGATAGCGGGAGCAGATACGCAGTATTTT,CSVEIAGADTQYF
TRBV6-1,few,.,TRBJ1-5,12,TGTGCCAGCAGCCCCCTTGCGGATTTGAAGCATTTT,CASSPLADLKHF
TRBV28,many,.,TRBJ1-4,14,TGTGCCAGCAGTTTTCGAGGAACTAATGAAAAACTGTTTTTT,CASSFRGTNEKLFF
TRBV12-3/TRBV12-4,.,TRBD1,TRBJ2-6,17,TGTGCCAGCAGTTTGGACAGGGGGATCCCTGGGGCCAACGTCCTGACTTTC,CASSLDRGIPGANVLTF
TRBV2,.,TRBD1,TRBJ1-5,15,TGTGCCAGCAGAGCCGGGACAGGGGTAGGACAGCCCCAGCATTTT,CASRAGTGVGQPQHF
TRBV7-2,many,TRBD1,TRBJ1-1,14,TGTGCCAGCAGCTTCCGGACAGGAAACACTGAAGCTTTCTTT,CASSFRTGNTEAFF
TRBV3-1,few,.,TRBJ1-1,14,TGTGCCAGCAGCCAACGGGCCCTGAACACTGAAGCTTTCTTT,CASSQRALNTEAFF
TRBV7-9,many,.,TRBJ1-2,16,TGTGCCAGCAGCCTCCCCTTGACCGGGGCGGGGTATGGCTACACCTTC,CASSLPLTGAGYGYTF
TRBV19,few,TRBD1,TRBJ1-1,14,TGTGCCAGTAGTAAAGCAGGGGGCTGGACTGAAGCTTTCTTT,CASSKAGGWTEAFF
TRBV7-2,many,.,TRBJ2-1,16,TGTGCCAGCAGCTTCATAACAAGGGTTGGGAGCAATGAGCAGTTCTTC,CASSFITRVGSNEQFF
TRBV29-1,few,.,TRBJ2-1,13,TGCAGCGTTGTCGAGACAGTTTACAATGAGCAGTTCTTC,CSVVETVYNEQFF